What follows are 29 T cell receptor beta chains derived from one specimen sequenced in a study of blood T cell repertoires in COVID-19. Data came from immunoSEQ multiplex PCR; TCRdb stores just in-frame clones and leaves some out. The repertoire consists of roughly 85,000 clones, with approximately 90% occurring once and the leading ten covering roughly 30%. Specimen: peripheral blood. Source of these receptors: a man aged 45 to 65 with active or convalescent COVID-19.

The chain has TRBV4-2 and TRBJ1-1; D gene unclear. Germline V gives CDR1 LGHNA, CDR2 YNFKEQ. Trimming shortened V by 0 bases and J by 9 bases, and 17 bases separated the two germline ends. The CDR3 has 15 amino acids. DNA for the CDR3: TGTGCCAGCAGCCAAGAATCTGATACCAGATACCAAGCTTTCTTT. Its protein product is CASSQESDTRYQAFF.

This rearrangement joins TRBV2 to TRBJ1-1; 8 bases map to TRBD1. V lost 4 bases to trimming and J lost 4 bases; unmatched junction nucleotides: 5. The CDR3 totals 14 residues. Germline assignment: CDR1 SNHLY and CDR2 FYNNEI. The CDR3 nucleotides are TGTGCCAGCAGTGTTTTCAGGGGGCCCACTGAAGCTTTCTTT. Protein: CASSVFRGPTEAFF.

This sequence joins TRBV30 and TRBJ1-4, with TRBD1 identical over 9 bases. The CDR3 consists of 15 residues. The V gene end was trimmed by 1 base and the J gene end by 6 bases; junction bases not matched to a gene: 6. Germline CDR1 is GTSNPN and CDR2 is SVGIG (reference sequence). CDR3 amino acids: CAWSGGTGRYEKLFF. The CDR3 nucleotides are TGTGCCTGGAGTGGGGGGACAGGGCGTTATGAAAAACTGTTTTTT. The whole variable domain, filled in from reference TRBV30 and TRBJ1-4, reads SQTIHQWPATLVQPVGSPLSLECTVEGTSNPNLYWYRQAAGRGLQLLFYSVGIGQISSEVPQNLSASRPQDRQFILSSKKLLLSDSGFYLCAWSGGTGRYEKLFFGSGTQLSVL.

This clone was detected once. V usage is TRBV19 and J usage is TRBJ1-1; possible D gene TRBD1, 5 bases. The V gene lost 3 bases and the J gene lost 4 bases, with 21 bases spanning the gap. CDR1 and CDR2 from the germline V gene are LNHDA and SQIVND (reference sequence). The CDR3 spans 17 residues. In DNA, the CDR3 is TGTGCCAGTAGTATTCGTAGTTGGGGCAGATCGGTCACTGAAGCTTTCTTT. It is translated as CASSIRSWGRSVTEAFF.

The genes are TRBV5-1 and TRBJ2-1, with D possibly being TRBD2 (6 bases). V was pared by 4 bases and J by 4 bases, with 27 bases between. Per the germline V gene, CDR1 is SGHRS and CDR2 is YFSETQ. The CDR3 has 19 residues. CDR3 sequence: CASSRLADSILLGYNEQFF. DNA of the CDR3: TGCGCCAGCAGCAGGTTAGCGGACTCCATTCTTCTTGGATACAATGAGCAGTTCTTC.

The rearrangement joins TRBV5-1 to TRBJ1-3, with D tentatively TRBD1 (6 bases). V was pared by 0 bases and J by 3 bases, with 10 bases between. Germline-derived CDR1 and CDR2 are SGHRS and YFSETQ. CDR3 size: 15 residues. In DNA form, the CDR3 reads TGCGCCAGCAGCTTGGACAGGGTAATTGGAAACACCATATATTTT. Translating gives CASSLDRVIGNTIYF.

The rearrangement joins TRBV19 to TRBJ2-2, with 9 positions matching TRBD1. V was clipped by 8 bases and J by 4 bases; unmatched bases: 14. This CDR3 region has 17 residues. Germline assignment: CDR1 LNHDA and CDR2 SQIVND (reference sequence). The CDR3 loop is CASGLVGTGPSTGELFF. The CDR3 DNA is TGTGCCAGTGGGCTTGTTGGGACAGGGCCTAGCACCGGGGAGCTGTTTTTT. The complete variable domain, with remaining parts taken from reference TRBV19 and TRBJ2-2, reads DGGITQSPKYLFRKEGQNVTLSCEQNLNHDAMYWYRQDPGQGLRLIYYSQIVNDFQKGDIAEGYSVSREKKESFPLTVTSAQKNPTAFYLCASGLVGTGPSTGELFFGEGSRLTVL.

This chain connects TRBV19 to TRBJ2-1; D is perhaps TRBD2 (5 bases). This CDR3 comprises 13 residues. Germline V gives CDR1 LNHDA, CDR2 SQIVND (reference sequence). Deletions cut 3 bases from V and 9 bases from J, with 12 bases between. CDR3 bases: TGTGCCAGTAGTATGACTACAACGCGTGAGCAGTTCTTC. This encodes CASSMTTTREQFF.

The chain recombines TRBV6-5 with TRBJ2-7, with TRBD1 matching 11 bases. Germline-derived CDR1 and CDR2 are MNHEY and SVGAGI. The J segment lost 3 bases and the V segment lost 6 bases, leaving 4 bases of the junction unmatched. The CDR3 is made up of 14 amino acids. In DNA form, the CDR3 reads TGTGCCAGCAGGACCGGGACAGGGGGCTACGAGCAGTACTTC. Encoded protein: CASRTGTGGYEQYF.

V is TRBV20-1 and J is TRBJ2-5, with D perhaps TRBD2 (5 bases). The CDR3 loop spans 10 amino acids. Germline CDR1 reads DFQATT; CDR2 reads SNEGSKA (reference sequence). V lost 5 bases and J 5 bases, leaving 6 bases between the germline ends. The CDR3 sequence: CSASGETQYF. For the CDR3, the DNA is TGCAGTGCTTCGGGGGAGACCCAGTACTTC.

The chain uses TRBV9 and TRBJ2-3; 8 nucleotides line up with TRBD2. Per the germline V gene, CDR1 is SGDLS and CDR2 is YYNGEE. Unmatched junction bases numbered 6, after V lost 3 bases and J lost 0 bases. This CDR3 contains 16 residues. As DNA, the CDR3 is TGTGCCAGCAGCGCCGGGGGGGGCCGTAGCACAGATACGCAGTATTTT. Its protein is CASSAGGGRSTDTQYF.

The CDR3 coding sequence is TGTGCCAGTAACCCAGGACAGTTGTGGAATTCACCCCTCCACTTT. Encoded protein: CASNPGQLWNSPLHF. The V and J genes are TRBV19 and TRBJ1-6; tentatively, D is TRBD1 (6 bases). The V and J ends lost 7 bases and 7 bases respectively, with 17 bases between them. CDR3 length: 15 residues. In germline, CDR1 is LNHDA, CDR2 SQIVND (reference sequence).

This clone was observed a single time. The chain links TRBV4-1 to TRBJ2-7; 7 nucleotides align to TRBD2. The junction had 11 bases not matched to a gene; V was cut back by 0 bases and J by 6 bases. The CDR3 consists of 16 residues. Germline V lookup: CDR1 MGHRA, CDR2 YSYEKL. In nucleotides, the CDR3 is TGCGCCAGCAGCCAAGATCTGGGACTACCGGGCTCCGAGCAGTACTTC. Amino acids: CASSQDLGLPGSEQYF.

The chain carries TRBV4-3 and TRBJ2-1; 12 nucleotides agree with TRBD2. Germline CDR1 LGHNA, CDR2 YSLEER. This CDR3 comprises 16 residues. Trimming took 0 bases from V and 8 from J; bases not matched to a gene: 5. In DNA form, the CDR3 reads TGCGCCAGCAGCCAAGAACCTAGCGGGGGGGCTGATGAGCAGTTCTTC. Encoded protein: CASSQEPSGGADEQFF.

The V and J genes are TRBV4-1 and TRBJ2-5, with D unclear. This CDR3 is built from 17 residues. Trimming removed 1 base from V and 5 bases from J, with 20 bases in between. The germline CDR1 and CDR2 sequences are MGHRA and YSYEKL. For the CDR3, the DNA is TGCGCCAGCAGCCAAGTTTGGGCTTTGGCGAGCCCGGAGACCCAGTACTTC. Its translation is CASSQVWALASPETQYF.

V is TRBV5-4 and J is TRBJ1-2; D is ambiguous. The CDR3 totals 14 residues. Germline CDR1 and CDR2: SGHNT and YYREEE (reference sequence). V dropped 4 bases and J dropped 4 bases, with 14 bases sitting between them. The CDR3 coding sequence is TGTGCCAGCAGCCAAACGCGAGGGTCCTATGGCTACACCTTC. It yields the protein CASSQTRGSYGYTF.

This clone came up once. This chain joins TRBV19 and TRBJ1-1; D is undetermined. Trimming took off 2 bases at V and 5 bases at J, with 9 bases between the two ends. There are 13 residues in the CDR3. CDR1 and CDR2 from the germline V gene are LNHDA and SQIVND (reference sequence). The CDR3 region is CASSIRPETEAFF. The CDR3 DNA is TGTGCCAGTAGTATAAGGCCGGAGACTGAAGCTTTCTTT.

This chain joins TRBV21-1 and TRBJ1-1; TRBD1 reflects the table's D call only, with no check against the DNA. TRBV21-1 is termed a pseudogene. CDR3 length: 15 residues. CDR3 DNA: TGTGCCAGCAGCAAATTAGGGGGCTTGGGCACTGAAGCTTTCTTT. Translation: CASSKLGGLGTEAFF.

The gene calls are TRBV5-4 and TRBJ2-2; D may be TRBD1 (7 bases). The V and J ends lost 2 bases and 3 bases respectively, with 14 bases between them. Germline V gene lookup returns CDR1 SGHNT and CDR2 YYREEE (reference sequence). The CDR3 consists of 16 residues. The CDR3 protein is CASSFGGDSYTGELFF. The CDR3, as DNA: TGTGCCAGCAGCTTTGGCGGGGACAGCTACACCGGGGAGCTGTTTTTT.

The V call is TRBV27, the J call TRBJ2-1; TRBD2 matches 15 bases. Germline lookup yields CDR1 MNHEY and CDR2 SMNVEV (reference sequence). The CDR3 is 15 residues long. Germline trimming cut 5 bases from V and 8 bases from J; bases unmatched to any gene: 4. The CDR3 sequence is CASSIRTSGRDEQFF. Written as DNA, the CDR3 is TGTGCCAGCAGTATACGGACTAGCGGGAGGGATGAGCAGTTCTTC.

In its sample, this clone was seen once. The J gene is TRBJ2-5, the V gene TRBV28, with TRBD2 matching 11 bases. The CDR3 spans 14 residues. The junction had 3 bases not matched to a gene; V was cut back by 6 bases and J by 3 bases. Germline CDR1 MDHEN, CDR2 SYDVKM. Here the CDR3 reads CASSTLAGEETQYF. The CDR3 nucleotides read TGTGCCAGCAGCACACTAGCGGGGGAAGAGACCCAGTACTTC.

This clone was observed once. The chain combines TRBV12-2 with TRBJ2-1; no DNA check was done on the table's D call, TRBD2. TRBV12-2 is shown as a pseudogene. The CDR3 length is 14 residues. CDR3 region: CASWRGRAENEQFF. The CDR3 DNA sequence: TGTGCAAGCTGGAGGGGGAGGGCCGAAAATGAGCAGTTCTTC.

The chain combines TRBV6-5 with TRBJ1-4; D remains ambiguous. The CDR3 extends over 15 amino acids. Trimming removed 6 bases at V and 8 bases at J, with 19 bases between. Germline V gene data show CDR1 as MNHEY and CDR2 as SVGAGI. Written as DNA, the CDR3 is TGTGCCAGCAGAGTGGGAGACATCGAAAGAGAAAAACTGTTTTTT. Encoded protein: CASRVGDIEREKLFF.

The chain recombines TRBV6-5 with TRBJ1-2; 9 bases agree with TRBD1. The CDR3 length is 14 residues. V lost 5 bases, J lost 5 bases, and 6 bases stayed unmatched. Germline V CDR1 and CDR2: MNHEY, SVGAGI. CDR3 nucleotide sequence: TGTGCCAGCAGTCCCGACAGGGGGGTTTATGGCTACACCTTC. It yields the protein CASSPDRGVYGYTF.

The genes are TRBV5-5 and TRBJ2-3; D is possibly TRBD2 (5 bases). The germline V gene encodes CDR1 SGHKS and CDR2 YYEKEE (reference sequence). The CDR3 is 17 residues long. V lost 5 bases to trimming and J lost 0 bases, with 19 bases between them. Here the CDR3 reads CASRRVAASPSTDTQYF. In DNA form, the CDR3 reads TGTGCCAGCAGACGGGTCGCGGCTAGCCCCAGCACAGATACGCAGTATTTT.

The chain carries TRBV2 and TRBJ1-3; the D gene is possibly TRBD1 (5 bases). V lost 7 bases and J lost 1, with 14 bases in between. Germline CDR1 SNHLY, CDR2 FYNNEI. The CDR3 is 15 amino acids. CDR3 amino acids: CASKDTELSGNTIYF. CDR3 DNA sequence: TGTGCCAGCAAGGACACTGAACTTTCTGGAAACACCATATATTTT.

This rearrangement joins TRBV6-2 or TRBV6-3 to TRBJ2-7; maybe TRBD1 (6 bases). Germline assignment: CDR1 MNHEY and CDR2 SVGEGT. The CDR3 runs 15 residues. Deletions cut 2 bases from V and 2 bases from J, with 13 bases between. CDR3 residues: CASSYPPRQAYEQYF. The CDR3 nucleotides are TGTGCCAGCAGTTACCCCCCACGACAGGCCTACGAGCAGTACTTC.

The rearrangement links TRBV6-2 or TRBV6-3 to TRBJ2-2; D unclear. This CDR3 comprises 13 residues. Germline assignment: CDR1 MNHEY and CDR2 SVGEGT. The V and J ends lost 3 bases and 7 bases respectively, with 9 bases between them. For the CDR3, the DNA is TGTGCCAGCAGTTATATCCAGGTCGGGGAGCTGTTTTTT. Translating it yields CASSYIQVGELFF.

The V and J genes are TRBV10-1 and TRBJ2-7; 9 positions agree with TRBD1. This CDR3 region has 15 residues. After removal of 2 bases from V and 3 bases from J, the junction contained 5 bases not matched to a gene. Germline lookup yields CDR1 WNHNN and CDR2 SYGVQD (reference sequence). The DNA for the CDR3 is TGCGCCAGCAGTGAGACTGGACAGGGGCACTACGAGCAGTACTTC. It specifies CASSETGQGHYEQYF.